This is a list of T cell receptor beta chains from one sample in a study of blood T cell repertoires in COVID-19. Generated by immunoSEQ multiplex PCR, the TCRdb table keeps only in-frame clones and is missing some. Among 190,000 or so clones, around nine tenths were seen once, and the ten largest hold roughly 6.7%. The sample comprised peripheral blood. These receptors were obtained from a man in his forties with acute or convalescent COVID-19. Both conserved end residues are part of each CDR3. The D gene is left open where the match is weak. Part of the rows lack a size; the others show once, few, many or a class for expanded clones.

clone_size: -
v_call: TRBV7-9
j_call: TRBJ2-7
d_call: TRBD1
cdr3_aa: CASSRDTGGTYEQYF
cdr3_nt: TGTGCCAGCAGCCGCGATACAGGGGGCACCTACGAGCAGTACTTC

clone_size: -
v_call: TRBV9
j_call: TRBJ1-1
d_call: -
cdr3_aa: CASSPWDSAANTEAFF
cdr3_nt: TGTGCCAGCAGCCCATGGGACTCCGCTGCGAACACTGAAGCTTTCTTT

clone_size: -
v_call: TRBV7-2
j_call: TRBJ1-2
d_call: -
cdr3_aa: CASSQNIGGYTF
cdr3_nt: TGTGCCAGCAGTCAAAATATCGGGGGCTACACCTTC

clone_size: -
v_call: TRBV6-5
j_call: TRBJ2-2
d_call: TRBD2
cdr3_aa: CASGTSGGPTGELFF
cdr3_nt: TGTGCCAGCGGGACTAGCGGGGGCCCGACCGGGGAGCTGTTTTTT

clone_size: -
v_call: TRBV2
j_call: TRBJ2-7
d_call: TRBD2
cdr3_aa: CASSEILAGGREQYF
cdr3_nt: TGTGCCAGCAGTGAAATACTAGCGGGGGGGCGCGAGCAGTACTTC

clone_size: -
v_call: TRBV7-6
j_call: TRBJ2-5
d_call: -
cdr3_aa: CASSPRTGQETQYF
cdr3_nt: TGTGCCAGCAGCCCACGCACAGGGCAAGAGACCCAGTACTTC

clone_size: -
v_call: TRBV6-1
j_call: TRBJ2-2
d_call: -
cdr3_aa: CASSGGVSLDGTGELFF
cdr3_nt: TGTGCCAGCAGTGGGGGGGTCTCCCTTGATGGGACCGGGGAGCTGTTTTTT

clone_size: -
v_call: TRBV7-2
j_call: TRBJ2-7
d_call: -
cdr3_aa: CASSSRVISYEQYF
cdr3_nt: TGTGCCAGCAGCTCGCGGGTGATCAGCTACGAGCAGTACTTC

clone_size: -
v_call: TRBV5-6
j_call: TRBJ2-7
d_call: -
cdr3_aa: CASTKPGTANYEQYF
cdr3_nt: TGTGCCAGCACAAAACCCGGGACTGCGAACTACGAGCAGTACTTC

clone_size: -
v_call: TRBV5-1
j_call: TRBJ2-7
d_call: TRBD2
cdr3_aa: CASSLTSGNYEQYF
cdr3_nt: TGCGCCAGCAGCTTGACTAGCGGGAACTACGAGCAGTACTTC

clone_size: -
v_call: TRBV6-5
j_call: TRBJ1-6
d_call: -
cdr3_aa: CASRPTGLNSPLHF
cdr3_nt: TGTGCCAGCAGGCCTACAGGGTTAAATTCACCCCTCCACTTT

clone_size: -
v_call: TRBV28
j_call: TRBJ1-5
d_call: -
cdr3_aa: CASSLRQASNQPQHF
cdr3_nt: TGTGCCAGCAGTTTAAGGCAGGCTAGCAATCAGCCCCAGCATTTT

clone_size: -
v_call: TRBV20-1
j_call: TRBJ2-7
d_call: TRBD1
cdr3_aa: CSASPFGQGDREQYF
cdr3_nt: TGCAGTGCTAGTCCCTTTGGACAGGGGGATCGCGAGCAGTACTTC

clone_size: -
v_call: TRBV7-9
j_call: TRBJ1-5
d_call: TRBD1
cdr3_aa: CASSRTGDGGQPQHF
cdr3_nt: TGTGCCAGCAGCCGGACAGGGGATGGTGGTCAGCCCCAGCATTTT

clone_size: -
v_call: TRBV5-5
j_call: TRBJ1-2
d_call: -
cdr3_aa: CASSLDGFVRDGYTF
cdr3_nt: TGTGCCAGCAGCTTGGACGGTTTCGTTCGAGATGGCTACACCTTC

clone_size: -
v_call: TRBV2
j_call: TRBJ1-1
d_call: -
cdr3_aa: CATQGRRRGTEAFF
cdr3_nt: TGTGCCACCCAGGGCCGCAGACGGGGGACTGAAGCTTTCTTT

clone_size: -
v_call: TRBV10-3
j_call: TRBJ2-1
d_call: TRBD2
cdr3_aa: CAISPGLAGDNEQFF
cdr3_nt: TGTGCCATCAGTCCGGGACTAGCGGGGGATAATGAGCAGTTCTTC

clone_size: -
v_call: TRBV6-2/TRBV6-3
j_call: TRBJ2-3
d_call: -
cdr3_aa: CASSYSMWRADTQYF
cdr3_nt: TGTGCCAGCAGTTACTCGATGTGGAGGGCAGATACGCAGTATTTT

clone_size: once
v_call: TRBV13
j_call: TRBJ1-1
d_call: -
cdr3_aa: CASSLAQGNTEAFF
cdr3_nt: TGTGCCAGCAGCTTAGCGCAGGGGAACACTGAAGCTTTCTTT

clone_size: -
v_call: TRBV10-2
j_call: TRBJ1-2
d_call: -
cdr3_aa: CASSDPYYGYTF
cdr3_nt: TGCGCCAGCAGTGACCCCTACTATGGCTACACCTTC